The 19 T cell receptor beta chains given below trace back to one sample, sequenced in a study of T cell repertoires in ileal Crohn's disease. Clones were read by immunoSEQ multiplex PCR, and TCRdb kept only the in-frame ones, dropping some. The sample contains about 2,400 clones, over 60% of which appear only once. The material sequenced was ileal tissue. Receptors originate from an adult with Crohn's disease.

This clone has just a few counts. This chain connects TRBV6-5 to TRBJ2-7; 10 positions match TRBD2. Germline CDR1 reads MNHEY; CDR2 reads SVGAGI. Trimming took 2 bases from V and 5 from J; bases not matched to a gene: 3. The CDR3 runs to 14 residues. DNA for the CDR3: TGTGCCAGCAGTTACAGCGGGGGGGCGGACGAGCAGTACTTC. It translates to CASSYSGGADEQYF.

Only one count was recorded for this clone. V usage is TRBV19 and J usage is TRBJ1-4; TRBD1 might be the D (5 bases). The CDR3 spans 16 residues. Trimming took 4 bases from V and 10 from J, leaving 22 bases between them. Germline CDR1 reads LNHDA; CDR2 reads SQIVND (reference sequence). The CDR3 protein is CASSTAGTTGPVKLFF. CDR3 sequence (DNA): TGTGCCAGTAGTACCGCCGGGACTACGGGGCCTGTAAAACTGTTTTTT.

This clone was seen a handful of times. This rearrangement joins TRBV27 to TRBJ1-4; no clear D gene. Germline CDR1 MNHEY, CDR2 SMNVEV (reference sequence). The V end was cut by 5 bases, the J end by 7 bases, with 17 bases between. The CDR3 extends over 15 amino acids. In DNA, the CDR3 is TGTGCCAGCAGTCCCCGGGTCCTGGCTTCTGAAAAACTGTTTTTT. Translating gives CASSPRVLASEKLFF.

The V and J genes are TRBV4-3 and TRBJ2-1; 10 nucleotides agree with TRBD2. Trimming took 4 bases from V and 7 from J; bases not matched to a gene: 4. CDR1 and CDR2 from the germline V gene are LGHNA and YSLEER. The CDR3 covers 14 residues. CDR3 coding DNA: TGCGCCAGCAGCCTCACTAGCGGGGAGAATGAGCAGTTCTTC. It is translated as CASSLTSGENEQFF.

This sequence joins TRBV10-3 and TRBJ2-1; D might be TRBD1 (5 bases). Germline V CDR1 and CDR2: ENHRY, SYGVKD. This CDR3 region has 11 residues. V was trimmed by 7 bases and J by 8 bases, leaving 9 bases between them. CDR3 residues: CAIKGPHEQFF. CDR3 DNA sequence: TGTGCCATCAAGGGGCCTCATGAGCAGTTCTTC.

The V call is TRBV5-4, the J call TRBJ1-5, with a tentative D call TRBD1 (5 bases). V was clipped by 6 bases and J by 4 bases, with 17 bases between them. CDR3 size: 15 residues. The germline CDR1 and CDR2 sequences are SGHNT and YYREEE (reference sequence). CDR3 nucleotide sequence: TGTGCCAGCATGTTCAGGGCAGGACTAAATCAGCCCCAGCATTTT. It specifies CASMFRAGLNQPQHF.

The CDR3 DNA reads as TGTGCCAGCAGCACCGGGATGGTAACTGAAGCTTTCTTT. It specifies CASSTGMVTEAFF. J is TRBJ1-1 and V is TRBV7-2, with D unclear. The CDR3 contains 13 residues. Germline V gives CDR1 SGHTA, CDR2 FQGNSA. V was pared by 5 bases and J by 5 bases, with 12 bases between.

In its sample, this clone was seen a few times. The V and J genes are TRBV2 and TRBJ1-4, with 9 bases lining up with TRBD1. V lost 7 bases to trimming and J lost 8 bases; unmatched junction nucleotides: 8. The CDR3 is 14 residues long. In germline, CDR1 is SNHLY, CDR2 FYNNEI. The CDR3 region has the DNA TGTGCCAGCACAACCGGGACAGGGTACGAAAAACTGTTTTTT. Its translation is CASTTGTGYEKLFF.

The rearrangement links TRBV27 to TRBJ1-1; 8 bases map to TRBD1. The CDR3 contains 12 residues. V shed 5 bases, J shed 6 bases, and the junction held 2 bases outside the gene matches. CDR1 MNHEY and CDR2 SMNVEV come from the germline V gene (reference sequence). CDR3 in amino acids: CASSIQGAEAFF. As DNA, the CDR3 is TGTGCCAGCAGTATACAGGGGGCTGAAGCTTTCTTT.

J is TRBJ2-2 and V is TRBV5-5; tentatively, D is TRBD1 (5 bases). Trimming cost V 0 bases and J 4 bases, with 10 bases left between them. CDR3 length equals 15 residues. CDR1 and CDR2 (germline): SGHKS, YYEKEE (reference sequence). The CDR3 loop is CASSLVQGSTGELFF. The CDR3 DNA reads as TGTGCCAGCAGCTTGGTGCAGGGATCCACCGGGGAGCTGTTTTTT.

The rearrangement links TRBV20-1 to TRBJ2-7; D remains unclear. Trimming removed 1 base at V and 7 bases at J, with 8 bases between. Germline-derived CDR1 and CDR2 are DFQATT and SNEGSKA (reference sequence). The CDR3 contains 11 residues. The CDR3: CSARGPREQYV. In nucleotides, the CDR3 is TGCAGTGCTAGAGGACCTAGGGAGCAGTACGTC.

The V gene is TRBV5-6, the J gene TRBJ2-1; 7 bases align to TRBD1. In germline, CDR1 is SGHDT, CDR2 YYEEEE. Trimming took 4 bases from V and 2 from J; bases not matched to a gene: 9. CDR3 length equals 16 residues. The CDR3 coding sequence is TGTGCCAGCAGCCCGCGACAGGGTTCAACCTACAATGAGCAGTTCTTC. Amino acids: CASSPRQGSTYNEQFF. The full variable domain, with the rest looked up from reference TRBV5-6 and TRBJ2-1, is DAGVTQSPTHLIKTRGQQVTLRCSPKSGHDTVSWYQQALGQGPQFIFQYYEEEERQRGNFPDRFSGHQFPNYSSELNVNALLLGDSALYLCASSPRQGSTYNEQFFGPGTRLTVL.

The V and J genes are TRBV30 and TRBJ2-3; D perhaps matches TRBD2 (6 bases). This CDR3 contains 14 residues. The V end lost 4 bases, the J end lost 3 bases, and 14 bases lay between the germline ends. Germline CDR1 reads GTSNPN; CDR2 reads SVGIG (reference sequence). CDR3 amino acids: CAWNRGKRTDTQYF. Here the CDR3 DNA reads TGTGCCTGGAATCGGGGGAAAAGAACAGATACGCAGTATTTT.

V usage is TRBV6-4 and J usage is TRBJ2-6, with 7 bases that match TRBD1. This CDR3 has 16 amino acids. V gave up 6 bases and J gave up 0 bases; unmatched junction bases: 5. Germline CDR1 and CDR2: MRHNA and SNTAGT. CDR3 residues: CASRQGLPSGANVLTF. The CDR3 nucleotides are TGTGCCAGCAGACAGGGGCTACCCTCTGGGGCCAACGTCCTGACTTTC.

The CDR3 is CSVEQGADWYGYTF. Here the CDR3 DNA reads TGCAGCGTTGAACAGGGGGCTGATTGGTATGGCTACACCTTC. J is TRBJ1-2 and V is TRBV29-1; 8 positions match TRBD1. The trim removed 2 bases at V and 5 bases at J, leaving 7 bases unmatched. The germline CDR1 and CDR2 sequences are SQVTM and ANQGSEA. The CDR3 has 14 residues.

The V gene is TRBV14, the J gene TRBJ1-6, with D possibly TRBD1 on 5 matching bases. The V and J ends lost 4 bases and 1 base respectively, with 11 bases between them. The V gene's germline CDR1 is SGHDN and CDR2 FVKESK. The CDR3 is 16 residues long. The CDR3 coding sequence is TGTGCCAGCAGCCCCTACGGGGGGTCCTATAATTCACCCCTCCACTTT. This gives the protein CASSPYGGSYNSPLHF.

This clone was counted once. The chain is built from TRBV11-3 and TRBJ2-5; D ambiguous. The CDR3 has 12 residues. CDR1 and CDR2 (germline): SGHNT, YENEEA. The V end was cut by 5 bases, the J end by 2 bases, with 6 bases between. CDR3 region: CASSQTQETQYF. CDR3 DNA sequence: TGTGCCAGCAGCCAAACACAAGAGACCCAGTACTTC.

The V call is TRBV5-1, the J call TRBJ1-1, with 7 bases fitting TRBD1. Trimming cost V 1 base and J 2 bases; bases outside gene matches: 8. The CDR3 totals 16 residues. The germline V gene encodes CDR1 SGHRS and CDR2 YFSETQ. The DNA for the CDR3 is TGCGCCAGCAGCTTGTCCCGACAGGGAGTAAACACTGAAGCTTTCTTT. This gives the protein CASSLSRQGVNTEAFF.

This sequence joins TRBV27 and TRBJ1-2; 7 positions agree with TRBD1. The ends lost 6 bases at V and 4 bases at J; junction bases unmatched: 8. The CDR3 has 14 amino acids. The germline gives CDR1 MNHEY, CDR2 SMNVEV (reference sequence). The CDR3 loop is CASSKLGTAYGYTF. The CDR3 DNA follows: TGTGCCAGCAGCAAGCTCGGGACAGCCTATGGCTACACCTTC.